This T cell receptor (beta chain) was sequenced for a study of T cells in Graves' hyperthyroidism and ophthalmopathy (dated by TCRdb to about 2019). Looking at the study overall: Peripheral blood was sampled at the time of initial diagnosis, prior to any treatment. According to the paper, TCR Vbeta CDR3 sequencing was carried out on over 130 peripheral blood samples, which came from under 50 ophthalmopathy, around 74 hyperthyroidism and roughly 17 progressor patients. After blood sampling, hyperthyroidism patients were treated with methimazole at a starting dose of 30 mg daily, and ophthalmopathy patients were treated with high-dose intravenous methylprednisolone. A discovery cohort of around 100 patients, fewer than 50 with Graves' ophthalmopathy and 57 with stable Graves' hyperthyroidism, was used to find distinguishing TCR V-J signatures. Prospective prediction of ophthalmopathy was tested in an independent validation cohort of approximately 18 hyperthyroidism patients and 17 patients who later progressed to ophthalmopathy. In roughly six Graves' hyperthyroidism patients, the study also compared T-cell repertoires from thyroid tissue with T-cell repertoires from blood. The 95 to 100 discovery patients were randomly divided into training and test sets at a 7:3 ratio. The paper as a whole reports these results and caveats: Most expanded thyroid clonotypes (frequency above 0.001) were also detected in blood, suggesting blood repertoires may reflect thyroid immune responses. No statistical method was used to fix the sample size in advance, and group allocation was not hidden from the investigators. In validation, the model predicted progression to ophthalmopathy a median of about 6 months before onset, with approximately 71% sensitivity and about 75% specificity. Ophthalmopathy was separated from stable hyperthyroidism by a 13 V-J signature model, with approximately 89% sensitivity and approximately 81% specificity obtained in cross-validation and 80%/75% obtained in testing.

Worth noting for this clonotype: Its antigen remains undetermined. Base qualities were left out, and no much larger clone turns up one base away.

A patient counted as having stable Graves' hyperthyroidism if no progression to ophthalmopathy occurred over 18 months of follow-up. Hyperthyroidism patients were newly diagnosed, with disease duration under 2 months, and aged 18 to 65 years. Exclusion was applied to patients with uncontrolled infections, other autoimmune diseases, pregnancy or lactation. Clinical symptoms, serum thyroxine and TRAb, thyroid ultrasound, and orbital computed tomography formed the basis for the diagnoses. PBMCs were separated from approximately 9.9 ml of fresh peripheral blood using Ficoll-Paque density gradient centrifugation. Total RNA was extracted with Trizol reagent, and quality was checked on an Agilent 2100 Bioanalyzer. TCR beta CDR3 regions were amplified from RNA transcripts. The first round of RT-PCR for the TCR CDR3 was performed with the HTBI primer set and the Qiagen OneStep RT-PCR kit. The libraries were constructed in a second round of multiplex PCR and then size-selected and purified. Sequencing of the libraries was done on an Illumina HiSeq2000 using paired-end 100 bp reads. For the original study's pipeline: SOAPnuke was used to process the raw data, removing reads that contained adapters or uncalled bases, had a mean Phred below 15, or lacked an exact match to the constant primer or identifier. COPE v1.2.5 was used to merge the high-quality paired reads, and each unique nucleotide sequence was defined as a clonotype. MiTCR v1.1 was used to align clonotypes to the IMGT TRBV, TRBD and TRBJ reference segments. The analysis included only V-J combinations with a frequency above 0.0001, which together covered around 99% of the repertoires. The TCS score was defined as F50 (clonal expansion) divided by E x V (chaos), with BLOSUM62-based TCRdist calculated between CDR3 peptides within each V-J. Welch's t-statistics and random forest reduced 514 V-J features to under 15, which were used in a naive Bayes classifier (R e1071). Thyroid-blood repertoire similarity was quantified with the Morisita-Horn index. TCRdb took the public reads, trimmed them with fastp at Q25, ran MiXCR for clone calling and kept in-frame beta chains. Entries that share a CDR3 protein sequence are merged under the most common genes and DNA. These V and J calls derive from TCRdb rather than the authors' analysis. The sample includes over 700,000 distinct CDR3 sequences, with 30% to 40% observed a single time. The ten largest clones take up around 29% of the sample.

This TCR was recovered from a woman aged 40 to 50 with Graves' hyperthyroidism. Material: blood.

The DNA reads as follows: TGCGCCAGCAGCCTTGGACTAGCGGGTAACTACGAGCAGTACTTC. Its amino acids are CASSLGLAGNYEQYF. Recombination linked TRBV4-3 to TRBJ2-7; TRBD2 fits 11 bases in the junction. The CDR3 holds 15 amino acids from the cysteine to the phenylalanine. The retained sequence is limited to the CDR3, 45 bases, with the frame set at the first base. V ends up 4 bases short and J 3 bases short, with an unmatched junction base count of 5. Via the germline V gene, CDR1 is LGHNA and CDR2 YSLEER.